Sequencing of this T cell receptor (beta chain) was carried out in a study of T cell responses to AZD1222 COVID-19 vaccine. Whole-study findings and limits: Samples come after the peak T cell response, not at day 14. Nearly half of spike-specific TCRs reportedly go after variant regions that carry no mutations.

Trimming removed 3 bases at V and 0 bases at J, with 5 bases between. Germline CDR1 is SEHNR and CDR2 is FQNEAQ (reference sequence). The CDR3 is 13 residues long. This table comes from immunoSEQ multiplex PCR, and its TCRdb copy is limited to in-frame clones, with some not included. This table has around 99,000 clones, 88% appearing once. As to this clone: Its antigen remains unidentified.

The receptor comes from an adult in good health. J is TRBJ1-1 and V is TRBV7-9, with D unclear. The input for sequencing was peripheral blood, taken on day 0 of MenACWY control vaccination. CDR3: CASSFIMNTEAFF. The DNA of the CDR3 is TGTGCCAGCAGCTTCATCATGAACACTGAAGCTTTCTTT.